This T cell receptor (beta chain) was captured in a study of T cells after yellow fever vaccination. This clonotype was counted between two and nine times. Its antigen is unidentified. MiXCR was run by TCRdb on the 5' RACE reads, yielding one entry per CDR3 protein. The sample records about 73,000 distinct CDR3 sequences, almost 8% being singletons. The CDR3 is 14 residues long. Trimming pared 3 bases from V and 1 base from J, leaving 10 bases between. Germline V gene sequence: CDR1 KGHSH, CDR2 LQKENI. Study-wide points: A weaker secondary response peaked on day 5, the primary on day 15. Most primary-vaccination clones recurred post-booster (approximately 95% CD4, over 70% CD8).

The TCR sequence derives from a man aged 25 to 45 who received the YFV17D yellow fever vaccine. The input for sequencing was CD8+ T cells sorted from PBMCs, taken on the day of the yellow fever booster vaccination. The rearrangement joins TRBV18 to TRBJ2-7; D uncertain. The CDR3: CASSPPDRSYEQYF. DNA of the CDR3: TGTGCCAGCTCACCTCCCGACCGATCCTACGAGCAGTACTTC.